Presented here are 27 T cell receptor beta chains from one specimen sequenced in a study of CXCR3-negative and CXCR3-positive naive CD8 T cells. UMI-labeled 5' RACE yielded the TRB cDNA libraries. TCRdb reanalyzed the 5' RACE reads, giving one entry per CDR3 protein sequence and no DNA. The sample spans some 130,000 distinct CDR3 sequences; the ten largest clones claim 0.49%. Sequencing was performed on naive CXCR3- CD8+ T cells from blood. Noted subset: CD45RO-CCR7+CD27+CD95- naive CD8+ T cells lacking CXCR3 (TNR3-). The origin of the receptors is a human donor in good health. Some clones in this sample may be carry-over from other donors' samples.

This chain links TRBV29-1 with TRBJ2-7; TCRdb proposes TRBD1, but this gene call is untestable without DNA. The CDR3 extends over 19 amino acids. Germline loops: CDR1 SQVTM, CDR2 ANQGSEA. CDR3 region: CSVGDGGTGASQRPYEQYF.

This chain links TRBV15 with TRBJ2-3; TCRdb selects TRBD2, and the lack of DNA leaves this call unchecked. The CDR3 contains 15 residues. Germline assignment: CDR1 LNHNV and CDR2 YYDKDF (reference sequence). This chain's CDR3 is CATSSNREGQDTQYF.

CDR3 residues: CASSGSSGGYNEQFF. The rearrangement links TRBV9 to TRBJ2-1; TCRdb indicates TRBD2, and absent DNA this call remains unverified. CDR3 length: 15 residues. In germline, CDR1 is SGDLS, CDR2 YYNGEE.

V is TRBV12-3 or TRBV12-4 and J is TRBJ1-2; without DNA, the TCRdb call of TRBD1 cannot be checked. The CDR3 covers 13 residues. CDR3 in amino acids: CASSQTGSYGYTF.

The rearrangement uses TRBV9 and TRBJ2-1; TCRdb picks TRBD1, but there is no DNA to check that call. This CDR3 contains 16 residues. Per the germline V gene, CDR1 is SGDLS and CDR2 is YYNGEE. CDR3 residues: CASSSEGDSLYNEQFF.

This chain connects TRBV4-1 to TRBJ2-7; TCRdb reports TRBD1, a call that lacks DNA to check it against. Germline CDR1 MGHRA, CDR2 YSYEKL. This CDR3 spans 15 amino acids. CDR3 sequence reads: CASSPGTWGTYEQYF.

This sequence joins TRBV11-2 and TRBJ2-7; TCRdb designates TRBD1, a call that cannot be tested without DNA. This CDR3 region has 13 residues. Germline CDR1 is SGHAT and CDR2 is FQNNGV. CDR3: CASTGTGSYEQYF.

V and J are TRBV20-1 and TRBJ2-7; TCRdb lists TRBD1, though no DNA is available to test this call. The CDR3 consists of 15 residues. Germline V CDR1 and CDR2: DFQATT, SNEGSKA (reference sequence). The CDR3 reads CSARDLGGSDYEQYF.

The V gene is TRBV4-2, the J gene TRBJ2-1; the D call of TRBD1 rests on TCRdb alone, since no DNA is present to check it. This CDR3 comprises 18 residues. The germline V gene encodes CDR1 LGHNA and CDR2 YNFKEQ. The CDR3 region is CASSQDPGVAGPYNEQFF.

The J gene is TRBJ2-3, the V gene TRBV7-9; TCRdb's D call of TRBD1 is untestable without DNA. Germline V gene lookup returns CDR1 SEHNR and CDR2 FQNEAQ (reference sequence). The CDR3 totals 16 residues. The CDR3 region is CASSRPGGGSTDTQYF. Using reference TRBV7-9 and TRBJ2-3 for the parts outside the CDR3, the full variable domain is DTGVSQNPRHKITKRGQNVTFRCDPISEHNRLYWYRQTLGQGPEFLTYFQNEAQLEKSRLLSDRFSAERPKGSFSTLEIQRTEQGDSAMYLCASSRPGGGSTDTQYFGPGTRLTVL.

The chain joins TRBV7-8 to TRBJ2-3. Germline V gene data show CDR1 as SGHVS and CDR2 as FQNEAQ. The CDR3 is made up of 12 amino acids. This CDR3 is CASSPPTDTQYF.

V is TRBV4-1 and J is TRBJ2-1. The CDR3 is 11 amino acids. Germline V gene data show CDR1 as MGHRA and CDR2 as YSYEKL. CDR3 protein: CASSQWHEQFF.

The CDR3 protein is CASSQSAGDYTGELFF. V is TRBV23-1 and J is TRBJ2-2; TCRdb's assignment of TRBD2 cannot be checked, as there is no DNA. TRBV23-1 is noted as an ORF with a role that remains uncertain. The CDR3 is 16 amino acids.

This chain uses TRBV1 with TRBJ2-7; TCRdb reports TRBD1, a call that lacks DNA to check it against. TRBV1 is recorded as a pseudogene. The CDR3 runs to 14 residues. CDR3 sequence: CTSSPWLGLDEQYF.

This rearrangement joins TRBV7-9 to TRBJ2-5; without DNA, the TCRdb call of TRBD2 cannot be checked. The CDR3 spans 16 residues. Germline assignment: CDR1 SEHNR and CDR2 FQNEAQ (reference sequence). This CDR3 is CASSAPEPLAEETQYF.

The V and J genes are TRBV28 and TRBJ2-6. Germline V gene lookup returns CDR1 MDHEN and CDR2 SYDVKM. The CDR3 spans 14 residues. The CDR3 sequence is CASSIVPGANVLTF.

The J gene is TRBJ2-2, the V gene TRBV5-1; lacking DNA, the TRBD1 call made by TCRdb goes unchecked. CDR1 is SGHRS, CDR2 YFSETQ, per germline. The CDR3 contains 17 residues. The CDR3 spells CASSFPQTGSNTGELFF. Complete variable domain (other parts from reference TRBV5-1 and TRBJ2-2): KAGVTQTPRYLIKTRGQQVTLSCSPISGHRSVSWYQQTPGQGLQFLFEYFSETQRNKGNFPGRFSGRQFSNSRSEMNVSTLELGDSALYLCASSFPQTGSNTGELFFGEGSRLTVL.

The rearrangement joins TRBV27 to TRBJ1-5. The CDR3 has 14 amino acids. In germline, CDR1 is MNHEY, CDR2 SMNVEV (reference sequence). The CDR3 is CASSLLGEGQPQHF.

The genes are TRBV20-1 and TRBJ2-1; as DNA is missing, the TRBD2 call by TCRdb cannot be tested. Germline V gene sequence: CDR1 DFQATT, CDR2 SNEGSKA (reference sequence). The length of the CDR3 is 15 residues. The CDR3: CSAPPTSGSYNEQFF.

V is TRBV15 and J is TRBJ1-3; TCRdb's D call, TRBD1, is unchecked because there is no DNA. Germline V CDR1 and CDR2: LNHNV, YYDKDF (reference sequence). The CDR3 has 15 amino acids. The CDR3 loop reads CATSRDGGFGNTIYF.

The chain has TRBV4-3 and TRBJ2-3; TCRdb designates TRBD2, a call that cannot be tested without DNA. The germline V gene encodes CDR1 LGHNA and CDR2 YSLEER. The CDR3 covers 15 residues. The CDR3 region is CASSQSERGTDTQYF.

The CDR3 protein is CASSWGHEQYF. This chain links TRBV27 with TRBJ2-7; the TRBD1 assignment by TCRdb is unverifiable without DNA. There are 11 residues in the CDR3. Germline lookup yields CDR1 MNHEY and CDR2 SMNVEV (reference sequence).

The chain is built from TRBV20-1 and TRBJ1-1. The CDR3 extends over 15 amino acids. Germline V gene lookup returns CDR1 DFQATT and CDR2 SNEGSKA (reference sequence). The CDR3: CSAISGFRTNTEAFF.

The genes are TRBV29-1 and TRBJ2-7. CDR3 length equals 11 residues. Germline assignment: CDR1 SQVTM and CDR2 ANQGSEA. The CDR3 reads CSVRDSPEQYF.

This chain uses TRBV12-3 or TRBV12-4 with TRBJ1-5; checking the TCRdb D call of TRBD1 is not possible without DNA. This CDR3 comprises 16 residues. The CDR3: CASSPRATGRHQPQHF.

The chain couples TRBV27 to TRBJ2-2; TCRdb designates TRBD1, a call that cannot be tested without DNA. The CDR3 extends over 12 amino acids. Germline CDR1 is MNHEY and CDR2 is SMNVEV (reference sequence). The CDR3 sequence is CASRQVTGELFF.

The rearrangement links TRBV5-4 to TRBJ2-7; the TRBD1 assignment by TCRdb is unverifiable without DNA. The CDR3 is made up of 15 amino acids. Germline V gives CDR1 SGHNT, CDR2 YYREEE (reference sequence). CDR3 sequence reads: CASSQGTGELYEQYF. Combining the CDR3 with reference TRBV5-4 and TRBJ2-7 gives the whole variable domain ETGVTQSPTHLIKTRGQQVTLRCSSQSGHNTVSWYQQALGQGPQFIFQYYREEENGRGNFPPRFSGLQFPNYSSELNVNALELDDSALYLCASSQGTGELYEQYFGPGTRLTVT.